This T cell receptor (beta chain) was observed in a study of blood T cell repertoires in COVID-19. Cohorts were assigned according to the clinical history that participants reported. This clone appeared a single time. In the original processing: Amplification of reference gene primers provided the estimated nucleated cell counts. The protocol was immunoSEQ multiplex PCR, while the TCRdb copy is restricted to in-frame clones and leaves out a portion. V, J and clone size derive from that table, while D and trimming were established from the DNA sequence. Among 200,000 to 250,000 clones, around four fifths were seen once, and the ten largest hold 15%. Per germline, CDR1 LGHNA and CDR2 YSLEER. V gave up 1 base and J gave up 7 bases, with 16 bases separating them. This CDR3 comprises 16 residues.

This clonotype was sampled from a man aged 35 to 55 who had recovered from COVID-19. Sequencing was carried out using PBMCs or T cells enriched from blood (not recorded which). J is TRBJ1-4 and V is TRBV4-3; D call uncertain. The CDR3 is CASSQADWRLAEKLFF. CDR3 coding DNA: TGCGCCAGCAGCCAAGCTGATTGGAGGCTTGCTGAAAAACTGTTTTTT.